The 16 T cell receptor beta chains reported below all come from one sample, sequenced in a study of cytomegalovirus exposure and HLA in healthy donors. PCR primers comprised 60 Vbeta and 13 Jbeta primers. Some clones are missing from TCRdb's copy, which holds only in-frame ones; the method was immunoSEQ multiplex PCR. The repertoire holds around 62,000 clones, with around 80% as singletons. What was sequenced was PBMCs. The receptors shown here come from a woman aged 25-40 years in good health and CMV-seronegative.

This rearrangement joins TRBV5-5 to TRBJ2-7; possibly TRBD1 for D (5 bases). The V and J ends lost 4 bases and 3 bases respectively, with 14 bases between them. Germline CDR1 is SGHKS and CDR2 is YYEKEE (reference sequence). The CDR3 loop spans 14 amino acids. The DNA for the CDR3 is TGTGCCAGCAGCCTCCCGACAGCCCGCTACGAGCAGTACTTC. Protein: CASSLPTARYEQYF. The full variable domain, completed using reference TRBV5-5 and TRBJ2-7, is DAGVTQSPTHLIKTRGQQVTLRCSPISGHKSVSWYQQVLGQGPQFIFQYYEKEERGRGNFPDRFSARQFPNYSSELNVNALLLGDSALYLCASSLPTARYEQYFGPGTRLTVT.

This sequence joins TRBV25-1 and TRBJ2-5; 8 bases map to TRBD2. CDR1 MGHDK and CDR2 SYGVNS come from the germline V gene. The CDR3 length is 14 residues. V was clipped by 5 bases and J by 2 bases; unmatched bases: 4. CDR3 sequence: CASSTLAAQETQYF. Written as DNA, the CDR3 is TGTGCCAGCAGTACACTAGCGGCACAAGAGACCCAGTACTTC. The full variable domain, with the rest looked up from reference TRBV25-1 and TRBJ2-5, is EADIYQTPRYLVIGTGKKITLECSQTMGHDKMYWYQQDPGMELHLIHYSYGVNSTEKGDLSSESTVSRIRTEHFPLTLESARPSHTSQYLCASSTLAAQETQYFGPGTRLLVL.

CDR3 in DNA: TGTGCCAGCAGGGGTCTAGCGGGCTCATTCCAAGAGACCCAGTACTTC. Its protein is CASRGLAGSFQETQYF. The chain is built from TRBV7-8 and TRBJ2-5, with TRBD2 matching over 8 bases. With V trimmed by 6 bases and J by 1 base, 10 bases remained unmatched. This CDR3 region has 16 residues. Germline CDR1 SGHVS, CDR2 FQNEAQ. Using reference TRBV7-8 and TRBJ2-5 for the parts outside the CDR3, the full variable domain is GAGVSQSPRYKVAKRGQDVALRCDPISGHVSLFWYQQALGQGPEFLTYFQNEAQLDKSGLPSDRFFAERPEGSVSTLKIQRTQQEDSAVYLCASRGLAGSFQETQYFGPGTRLLVL.

The chain uses TRBV21-1 and TRBJ2-2; the D call of TRBD2 is as the table states it, not checked on the DNA. TRBV21-1 is annotated as a pseudogene. This CDR3 comprises 16 residues. The CDR3 nucleotides are TGTGCCAGCAGCAAAGGCCTAGCGGGGCACACCGGGGAGCTGTTTTTT. This sequence encodes CASSKGLAGHTGELFF.

CDR3 sequence reads: CASSPRGAGGLYEQYF. The CDR3 region has the DNA TGTGCCAGCAGCCCAAGAGGGGCAGGGGGTCTCTACGAGCAGTACTTC. V and J are TRBV11-2 and TRBJ2-5, with TRBD1 identical over 7 bases. The J call is in doubt because the DNA end fits TRBJ2-7 better. CDR3 length: 16 amino acids. Per the germline V gene, CDR1 is SGHAT and CDR2 is FQNNGV.

The J gene is TRBJ1-2, the V gene TRBV7-2; D call uncertain. This CDR3 is 15 amino acids long. V was shortened by 1 base and J by 7 bases, with 16 bases between the two germline ends. CDR1 and CDR2 (germline): SGHTA, FQGNSA. The CDR3 region has the DNA TGTGCCAGCAGCTTAGATTTTGGGCAGCTGGGTGGCTACACCTTC. It codes for CASSLDFGQLGGYTF.

The genes are TRBV18 and TRBJ2-1, with a tentative D call TRBD1 (6 bases). The CDR3 runs to 15 residues. CDR1 KGHSH and CDR2 LQKENI come from the germline V gene. The V end was cut by 2 bases, the J end by 4 bases, with 12 bases between. CDR3 region: CASSPTLGTYNEQFF. For the CDR3, the DNA is TGTGCCAGCTCACCAACCCTAGGGACATACAATGAGCAGTTCTTC.

The CDR3 bases are TGTGCCAGCAGCTTGGATCTTTCGGACTCTGACTACGAGCAGTACTTC. This codes for CASSLDLSDSDYEQYF. The chain couples TRBV5-6 to TRBJ2-7; D is possibly TRBD2 (5 bases). Germline V gene sequence: CDR1 SGHDT, CDR2 YYEEEE. CDR3 length equals 16 residues. The germline V and J ends were trimmed by 0 bases and 3 bases, with 16 bases remaining between them.

This clone was seen a handful of times. The chain has TRBV18 and TRBJ2-5; tentative D call: TRBD2 (6 bases). The CDR3 has 16 residues. Between the trimmed V and J ends, which lost 1 base and 5 bases, there was a span of 17 bases. In germline, CDR1 is KGHSH, CDR2 LQKENI. Here the CDR3 DNA reads TGTGCCAGCTCACCACTCCGATCCCGAAGCGGGGAGACCCAGTACTTC. Its protein is CASSPLRSRSGETQYF.

This chain links TRBV2 with TRBJ1-2, with D possibly being TRBD1 (6 bases). The V gene's germline CDR1 is SNHLY and CDR2 FYNNEI. This CDR3 has 13 residues. V dropped 2 bases and J dropped 4 bases, with 8 bases sitting between them. This CDR3 reads CASSETGIYGYTF. CDR3 coding DNA: TGTGCCAGCAGTGAAACAGGGATCTATGGCTACACCTTC. Full variable domain (missing parts from reference TRBV2 and TRBJ1-2): EPEVTQTPSHQVTQMGQEVILRCVPISNHLYFYWYRQILGQKVEFLVSFYNNEISEKSEIFDDQFSVERPDGSNFTLKIRSTKLEDSAMYFCASSETGIYGYTFGSGTRLTVV.

The V and J genes are TRBV6-6 and TRBJ1-6; 8 nucleotides align to TRBD1. V was clipped by 7 bases and J by 6 bases; unmatched bases: 5. Germline V gives CDR1 MNHNY, CDR2 SVGAGI (reference sequence). The CDR3 consists of 14 residues. CDR3 in amino acids: CASNSDRANSPLHF. CDR3 sequence (DNA): TGTGCCAGCAACTCGGACAGGGCTAATTCACCCCTCCACTTT.

The DNA for the CDR3 is TGTGCCAGCAGTTTGGGTGGGGGGATTTTTTATGGCTACACCTTC. The encoded protein is CASSLGGGIFYGYTF. The chain links TRBV27 to TRBJ1-2; perhaps TRBD1 as D (5 bases). The CDR3 is 15 residues long. Trimming pared 3 bases from V and 5 bases from J, leaving 16 bases between. From germline, CDR1 is MNHEY and CDR2 SMNVEV (reference sequence).

The chain recombines TRBV6-5 with TRBJ2-5, with a tentative D call TRBD2 (6 bases). The CDR3 runs to 12 residues. V was shortened by 6 bases and J by 4 bases, with 9 bases between the two germline ends. CDR1 is MNHEY and CDR2 is SVGAGI in the germline V gene. This chain's CDR3 is CASRAGRETQYF. CDR3 nucleotide sequence: TGTGCCAGCAGGGCGGGGCGAGAGACCCAGTACTTC.

The V call is TRBV9, the J call TRBJ1-1; no firm D call. V was cut by 2 bases and J by 5 bases, with 10 bases left in between. Germline V gene sequence: CDR1 SGDLS, CDR2 YYNGEE. This CDR3 comprises 13 residues. The CDR3 reads CASSVMDSTEAFF. The CDR3 coding sequence is TGTGCCAGCAGCGTGATGGACTCAACTGAAGCTTTCTTT. The complete variable domain, with remaining parts taken from reference TRBV9 and TRBJ1-1, reads DSGVTQTPKHLITATGQRVTLRCSPRSGDLSVYWYQQSLDQGLQFLIQYYNGEERAKGNILERFSAQQFPDLHSELNLSSLELGDSALYFCASSVMDSTEAFFGQGTRLTVV.

The rearrangement joins TRBV6-4 to TRBJ2-4, with 13 bases lining up with TRBD2. Germline V gene sequence: CDR1 MRHNA, CDR2 SNTAGT. The trim removed 6 bases at V and 5 bases at J, leaving 4 bases unmatched. This CDR3 has 15 amino acids. The CDR3 region is CASSATSGGQNIQYF. The CDR3 DNA is TGTGCCAGCAGCGCGACTAGCGGGGGGCAAAACATTCAGTACTTC.

The gene calls are TRBV5-4 and TRBJ2-2; D is perhaps TRBD2 (6 bases). Looked up from germline, CDR1 is SGHNT and CDR2 is YYREEE (reference sequence). Between the trimmed V and J ends, which lost 0 bases and 1 base, there was a span of 10 bases. This CDR3 region has 16 residues. The chain's CDR3 is CASSLAMGGNTGELFF. In DNA form, the CDR3 reads TGTGCCAGCAGCTTGGCGATGGGGGGGAACACCGGGGAGCTGTTTTTT.